These 9 T cell receptor beta chains came from one sample sequenced in a study of T-cell reconstitution after alpha-beta-depleted transplantation in children. For TCRbeta, the library was prepared with unique molecular identifiers. TCRdb re-called the PCR reads with MiXCR, one entry per CDR3 protein. The data hold about 980,000 distinct CDR3 sequences, with around 30% observed a single time. The sample was PBMCs, mostly from graft donor cells, taken 360 days after TCRalphabeta/CD19-depleted stem cell transplant. The receptor source for this set is a boy in the first two years of life who had a stem cell transplant for SCID, so the T cells may come from the graft donor.

This clonotype turned up a few times. V is TRBV3-1 and J is TRBJ2-5; 9 bases are a match to TRBD1. The CDR3 totals 15 residues. The V gene's germline CDR1 is LGHDT and CDR2 YNNKEL (reference sequence). J gave up 5 bases and V 1 base, and 5 bases lay outside the gene matches. CDR3 in amino acids: CASSQGGGTGETQYF. The CDR3 bases are TGTGCCAGCAGCCAAGGGGGGGGGACAGGGGAGACCCAGTACTTC.

This clonotype was observed many times. This rearrangement joins TRBV6-5 to TRBJ1-1, with D possibly matching TRBD1 (5 bases). V lost 4 bases and J lost 1, with 13 bases in between. The length of the CDR3 is 15 residues. Germline values: CDR1 MNHEY, CDR2 SVGAGI. CDR3: CASSSAGGGNTEAFF. DNA of the CDR3: TGTGCCAGCAGTTCCGCCGGCGGGGGGAACACTGAAGCTTTCTTT.

This clonotype was detected a few times. The chain carries TRBV12-3 or TRBV12-4 and TRBJ1-6, with TRBD1 matching 7 bases. V lost 5 bases to trimming and J lost 9 bases; unmatched junction nucleotides: 7. This CDR3 contains 14 residues. CDR3 protein: CASSHQGGRSPLHF. For the CDR3, the DNA is TGTGCCAGCAGTCACCAGGGGGGACGTTCACCCCTCCACTTT.

A few counts support this clonotype. The chain recombines TRBV2 with TRBJ2-4, with 9 bases aligning to TRBD1. Trimming removed 7 bases from V and 6 bases from J; junction bases left unmatched: 7. Germline CDR1 is SNHLY and CDR2 is FYNNEI. The CDR3 runs to 14 residues. CDR3 DNA: TGTGCCAGCATTCCACAGGGGGCGGGAAACATTCAGTACTTC. As protein: CASIPQGAGNIQYF.

This clonotype was seen more than once but under ten times. V gene TRBV6-2 or TRBV6-3 combines with J gene TRBJ1-1; 7 nucleotides match TRBD1. Trimming cost V 6 bases and J 1 base; bases outside gene matches: 5. The CDR3 contains 14 residues. Germline assignment: CDR1 MNHEY and CDR2 SVGEGT. The CDR3 sequence is CASRMGQPNTEAFF. The CDR3 nucleotides read TGTGCCAGCAGGATGGGACAGCCGAACACTGAAGCTTTCTTT.

The chain combines TRBV24-1 with TRBJ2-3; D possibly corresponds to TRBD1 (6 bases). Germline V lookup: CDR1 KGHDR, CDR2 SFDVKD. V was cut by 5 bases and J by 8 bases, with 25 bases left in between. The CDR3 consists of 17 residues. The CDR3 sequence is CATSGHHGPPSRGTQYF. In DNA, the CDR3 is TGTGCCACCAGTGGGCATCATGGACCCCCCAGCAGGGGTACGCAGTATTTT.

The chain joins TRBV10-1 to TRBJ2-7; either TRBD1 or TRBD2 may supply D (5 bases each). The germline V gene encodes CDR1 WNHNN and CDR2 SYGVQD (reference sequence). This CDR3 has 13 amino acids. The germline V and J ends were trimmed by 4 bases and 9 bases, with 16 bases remaining between them. The CDR3 DNA reads as TGCGCCAGCAGTGGAGGGACCGCCCGCGGGCAGTACTTC. This codes for CASSGGTARGQYF.

The chain joins TRBV5-1 to TRBJ2-7, with TRBD1 as a possible D gene (6 bases). This CDR3 is built from 14 residues. Germline CDR1 is SGHRS and CDR2 is YFSETQ. V lost 2 bases, J lost 3 bases, and 12 bases lay in between. CDR3 nucleotides: TGCGCCAGCAGCTTAAGGGACACCGGCTACGAGCAGTACTTC. Its protein product is CASSLRDTGYEQYF.

This clonotype occurred many times. V is TRBV27 and J is TRBJ2-1; 8 bases map to TRBD1. Germline CDR1 MNHEY, CDR2 SMNVEV (reference sequence). The CDR3 has 13 amino acids. The trim removed 6 bases at V and 5 bases at J, leaving 3 bases unmatched. CDR3 amino acids: CASRRQGNNEQFF. In DNA, the CDR3 is TGTGCCAGCAGAAGACAGGGGAACAATGAGCAGTTCTTC.